Listed below are T cell receptor beta chains from one sample, sequenced in a study of T cell changes during pregnancy in multiple sclerosis. TCRdb's copy holds only in-frame clones and misses some; the assay was immunoSEQ multiplex PCR. This sample has 13,000 or so clones; 85% to 90% occur once, and the top ten carry approximately 8.7%. The sample was CD8+ T cells from peripheral blood mononuclear cells, taken in the first trimester of pregnancy. These receptors were collected from a female donor with multiple sclerosis, enrolled in a pregnancy study. Both conserved end residues are part of each CDR3. A D gene is named only where the DNA matches it firmly. Some rows mark clone size as missing; the rest say once, few, many or name a class of expanded clone.

. | TRBJ2-7 | . | TRBV19 | TGTGCCAGTAGTATTCTCCCCACCGCGGGGGAGCAGTACTTC | CASSILPTAGEQYF
. | TRBJ2-7 | TRBD1 | TRBV25-1 | TGTGCCAGCAGTGGGGACAGTATCGGTCTCTACGAGCAGTACTTC | CASSGDSIGLYEQYF
. | TRBJ2-5 | . | TRBV7-9 | TGTGCCAGCAGCTGGGGGGATTCGGAGACCCAGTACTTC | CASSWGDSETQYF
few | TRBJ2-1 | TRBD2 | TRBV6-4 | TGTGCCAGCAGTGACGGGACTAGCTCCTACAATGAGCAGTTCTTC | CASSDGTSSYNEQFF
. | TRBJ2-1 | TRBD1 | TRBV7-3 | TGTGCCAGCAGCGCCAGACAGGGGACGGACAATGAGCAGTTCTTC | CASSARQGTDNEQFF
. | TRBJ2-7 | TRBD1 | TRBV10-3 | TGTGCCATCCGACAGGGCGATGAATACGAGCAGTACTTC | CAIRQGDEYEQYF
. | TRBJ1-2 | . | TRBV6-1 | TGTGCCAGCAGTGACAGGGTGGGTTCCTATGGCTACACCTTC | CASSDRVGSYGYTF
. | TRBJ2-1 | . | TRBV6-5 | TGTGCCAGCAGCCCGTCCCTTTCCTACAATGAGCAGTTCTTC | CASSPSLSYNEQFF
. | TRBJ2-7 | . | TRBV11-2 | TGTGCCAGCAGCTTAGATCCGGCCTCAGGCGACGAGCAGTACTTC | CASSLDPASGDEQYF
. | TRBJ1-1 | . | TRBV30 | TGTGCCCTATCCCCGGGGGGCATGAACACTGAAGCTTTCTTT | CALSPGGMNTEAFF